A selection of T cell receptor beta chains follows, all from one sample in a study of OX40 agonist ivuxolimab in advanced cancers. Profiled with immunoSEQ multiplex PCR; TCRdb holds only in-frame clones, not every one. Of over 55,000 clones listed, roughly 82% were seen once; the top ten hold 2.4%. This specimen was CD4+ or CD8+ T cells sorted from blood, taken in a trial of the OX40 agonist ivuxolimab. The source is an adult with an advanced solid tumor such as melanoma, head and neck, liver or kidney cancer. The CDR3 runs from the conserved cysteine through the conserved F or W. Fields, in order: V gene, J gene, clone size, D gene, CDR3 protein, CDR3 DNA. A D gene is named only where the DNA matches it firmly. Size tells how often a clone was seen (once, few, many) or the class of an expanded clone, and some rows leave it out.

TRBV19	TRBJ1-3	NA	NA	CASSRGSGNTIYF	TGTGCCAGTAGTCGGGGATCCGGAAACACCATATATTTT
TRBV25-1	TRBJ1-2	NA	NA	CASSDSGEGKSTYYGYTF	TGTGCCAGCAGTGACTCGGGCGAGGGGAAGTCCACGTACTATGGCTACACCTTC
TRBV4-1	TRBJ1-4	NA	TRBD1	CASSLLTGTNEKLFF	TGCGCCAGCAGCCTCTTGACAGGGACTAATGAAAAACTGTTTTTT
TRBV4-1	TRBJ1-2	NA	NA	CASSQDPGGGGYGYTF	TGCGCCAGCAGCCAAGACCCCGGGGGGGGCGGATATGGCTACACCTTC
TRBV9	TRBJ2-2	NA	NA	CASSVGVGELFF	TGTGCCAGCAGCGTAGGAGTGGGGGAGCTGTTTTTT
TRBV4-2	TRBJ1-2	few	NA	CASSQESMAFEGYTF	TGTGCCAGCAGCCAAGAATCTATGGCCTTCGAGGGCTACACCTTC
TRBV11-3	TRBJ2-1	NA	NA	CASSPGGINNEQFF	TGTGCCAGCAGCCCCGGCGGCATAAACAATGAGCAGTTCTTC
TRBV9	TRBJ1-2	NA	TRBD1	CASSVDGGGFYGYTF	TGTGCCAGCAGCGTAGATGGAGGGGGCTTCTATGGCTACACCTTC
TRBV27	TRBJ2-7	NA	TRBD1	CASSFYRDSEGYEQYF	TGTGCCAGCAGTTTCTACCGGGACAGCGAAGGGTACGAGCAGTACTTC
TRBV21-1	TRBJ1-1	NA	NA	CASSLRTRTNTEAFF	TGTGCCAGCAGCTTACGGACGAGAACGAACACTGAAGCTTTCTTT
TRBV5-1	TRBJ1-1	NA	NA	CASSTTTALTEAFF	TGCGCCAGCAGCACCACGACGGCCCTCACTGAAGCTTTCTTT
TRBV10-3	TRBJ2-3	NA	TRBD2	CAISEPSGLANTDTQYF	TGTGCCATCAGTGAGCCCTCGGGACTAGCGAACACAGATACGCAGTATTTT
TRBV6-6	TRBJ2-3	few	NA	CASRVTVGSTDTQYF	TGTGCCAGCAGGGTGACGGTGGGGAGCACAGATACGCAGTATTTT
TRBV4-2	TRBJ2-4	NA	TRBD2	CASSAGSGKKNIQYF	TGTGCCAGCAGCGCAGGTAGCGGGAAGAAAAACATTCAGTACTTC
TRBV18	TRBJ2-5	NA	NA	CASSNQETQYF	TGTGCCAGCTCCAACCAAGAGACCCAGTACTTC
TRBV25-1	TRBJ2-7	few	TRBD1	CASTRTGGSYEQYF	TGTGCCAGCACTCGGACAGGGGGCTCCTACGAGCAGTACTTC
TRBV5-1	TRBJ1-3	NA	NA	CASTEQAISGNTIYF	TGCGCCAGCACCGAACAGGCGATTTCTGGAAACACCATATATTTT
TRBV4-2	TRBJ2-7	NA	TRBD1	CASSQDRGPYEQYF	TGTGCCAGCAGCCAGGACAGGGGTCCATACGAGCAGTACTTC
TRBV5-6	TRBJ1-4	once	NA	CASSLAQRQGATNEKLFF	TGTGCCAGCAGCTTGGCCCAGCGGCAGGGAGCAACTAATGAAAAACTGTTTTTT
TRBV28	TRBJ2-7	NA	NA	CASSLGSLYEQYF	TGTGCCAGCAGTTTGGGGTCGCTCTACGAGCAGTACTTC
TRBV30	TRBJ1-4	NA	TRBD1	CAWSVSQGGKRTNEKLFF	TGTGCCTGGAGTGTATCTCAGGGGGGGAAAAGAACTAATGAAAAACTGTTTTTT
TRBV27	TRBJ2-2	NA	NA	CASSLSQGGTGELFF	TGTGCCAGCAGTTTATCGCAGGGAGGCACCGGGGAGCTGTTTTTT
TRBV5-4	TRBJ1-1	NA	NA	CASKLKRDRGTEAFF	TGTGCCAGCAAGCTCAAAAGGGACCGGGGCACTGAAGCTTTCTTT
TRBV19	TRBJ1-1	NA	NA	CASSITANTEAFF	TGTGCCAGTAGTATAACGGCGAACACTGAAGCTTTCTTT
TRBV28	TRBJ1-6	NA	TRBD1	CASSLPPGGYNSPLHF	TGTGCCAGCAGTCTCCCTCCAGGGGGCTATAATTCACCCCTCCACTTT
TRBV11-2	TRBJ2-5	NA	NA	CASSLAGGLGVETQYF	TGTGCCAGCAGCTTAGCAGGGGGGTTGGGGGTCGAGACCCAGTACTTC
TRBV11-2	TRBJ2-7	NA	TRBD1	CASSPLGRRGLSYEQYF	TGTGCCAGCAGTCCCCTTGGGCGCAGGGGGCTGTCCTACGAGCAGTACTTC
TRBV19	TRBJ2-7	NA	TRBD1	CASSMRAGGPYEQYF	TGTGCCAGTAGTATGCGGGCAGGGGGCCCCTACGAGCAGTACTTC
TRBV28	TRBJ1-1	once	NA	CASTESTEAFF	TGTGCCAGCACCGAAAGCACTGAAGCTTTCTTT
TRBV7-9	TRBJ1-1	NA	NA	CASSPYSAVNTEAFF	TGTGCCAGCAGCCCTTATTCCGCGGTGAACACTGAAGCTTTCTTT
TRBV7-6	TRBJ2-7	NA	NA	CASSPNSRGVSYEQYF	TGTGCCAGCAGCCCCAACTCCAGAGGGGTCTCCTACGAGCAGTACTTC
TRBV2	TRBJ1-1	NA	NA	CASRMTDTEAFF	TGTGCCAGCAGGATGACAGACACTGAAGCTTTCTTT
TRBV4-3	TRBJ1-4	many	NA	CASSQAPTGPTTNEKLFF	TGCGCCAGCAGCCAAGCTCCTACAGGGCCAACAACTAATGAAAAACTGTTTTTT
TRBV5-1	TRBJ2-5	few	TRBD1	CASSIPGTGKETQYF	TGCGCCAGCAGCATTCCCGGGACAGGGAAAGAGACCCAGTACTTC
TRBV5-1	TRBJ1-1	NA	NA	CASSFPGTEAFF	TGCGCCAGCAGCTTCCCGGGGACTGAAGCTTTCTTT
TRBV7-2	TRBJ1-2	few	TRBD1	CASSLVDRGGYTF	TGTGCCAGCAGCTTAGTTGACAGGGGTGGCTACACCTTC
TRBV6-5	TRBJ2-7	NA	NA	CASRLTGGSYEQYF	TGTGCCAGCAGACTCACCGGGGGCTCCTACGAGCAGTACTTC
TRBV28	TRBJ2-2	NA	TRBD1	CASSPAGTGSGGELFF	TGTGCCAGCAGTCCAGCCGGGACAGGATCTGGCGGGGAGCTGTTTTTT
TRBV2	TRBJ1-5	NA	TRBD1	CASSEVLGQGGNQPQHF	TGTGCCAGCAGTGAAGTCTTAGGGCAGGGGGGTAATCAGCCCCAGCATTTT
TRBV6-6	TRBJ1-1	NA	NA	CASSYSAANTEAFF	TGTGCCAGCAGTTACTCTGCAGCCAACACTGAAGCTTTCTTT
TRBV5-1	TRBJ1-1	few	NA	CASSLDAGGRVAFF	TGCGCCAGCAGCTTGGATGCGGGGGGGAGAGTAGCTTTCTTT
TRBV5-4	TRBJ1-1	NA	NA	CASSQRRAQTNTEAFF	TGTGCCAGCAGCCAAAGGCGGGCCCAGACGAACACTGAAGCTTTCTTT
TRBV5-1	TRBJ1-1	NA	TRBD1	CASSLDPGGMNTEAFF	TGCGCCAGCAGCTTGGATCCAGGGGGCATGAACACTGAAGCTTTCTTT